Here is one T cell receptor (beta chain) with its context. Its antigen is as yet unknown. The data were produced by immunoSEQ multiplex PCR, yet TCRdb's version contains in-frame clones alone and is incomplete. The table records roughly 15,000 clones, about 79% of them present only once. The data derive from a study of lymphopenia after photon versus proton radiotherapy. Study-wide findings and caveats: Larger post-nadir TCR diversity loss correlated inversely with survival in deceased patients. Relative stability marked proton patients; photon patients lost diversity and naive cells. Oligoclonal CD8+ Temra expansion after nadir drove photon patients' diversity drop.

This CDR3 has 17 residues. Germline CDR1 LNHDA, CDR2 SQIVND (reference sequence). V shed 7 bases and J 0 bases; nucleotides not matched to a gene: 9. J is TRBJ2-6 and V is TRBV19, with 7 bases identical to TRBD1. This TCR derives from a man in his fifties with gastric cancer. The input for sequencing was peripheral blood, taken from a patient treated with photon-based radiotherapy. The CDR3, as DNA: TGTGCCAGTACTCTCGGACAGGACCTCTCTGGGGCCAACGTCCTGACTTTC. Its translation is CASTLGQDLSGANVLTF.